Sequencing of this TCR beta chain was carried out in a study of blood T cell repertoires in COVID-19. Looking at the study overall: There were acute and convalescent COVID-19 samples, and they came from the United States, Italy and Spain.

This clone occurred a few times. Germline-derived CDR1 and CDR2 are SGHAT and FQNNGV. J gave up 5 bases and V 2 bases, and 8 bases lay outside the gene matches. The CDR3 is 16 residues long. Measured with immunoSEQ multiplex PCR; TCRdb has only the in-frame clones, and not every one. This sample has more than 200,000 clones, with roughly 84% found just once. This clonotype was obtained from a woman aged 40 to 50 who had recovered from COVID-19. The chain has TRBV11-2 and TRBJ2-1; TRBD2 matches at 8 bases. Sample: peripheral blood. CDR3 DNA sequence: TGTGCCAGCAGCTTATTCGGGAGGGCCCCCCACAATGAGCAGTTCTTC. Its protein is CASSLFGRAPHNEQFF. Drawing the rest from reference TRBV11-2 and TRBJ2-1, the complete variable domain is EAGVAQSPRYKIIEKRQSVAFWCNPISGHATLYWYQQILGQGPKLLIQFQNNGVVDDSQLPKDRFSAERLKGVDSTLKIQPAKLEDSAVYLCASSLFGRAPHNEQFFGPGTRLTVL.